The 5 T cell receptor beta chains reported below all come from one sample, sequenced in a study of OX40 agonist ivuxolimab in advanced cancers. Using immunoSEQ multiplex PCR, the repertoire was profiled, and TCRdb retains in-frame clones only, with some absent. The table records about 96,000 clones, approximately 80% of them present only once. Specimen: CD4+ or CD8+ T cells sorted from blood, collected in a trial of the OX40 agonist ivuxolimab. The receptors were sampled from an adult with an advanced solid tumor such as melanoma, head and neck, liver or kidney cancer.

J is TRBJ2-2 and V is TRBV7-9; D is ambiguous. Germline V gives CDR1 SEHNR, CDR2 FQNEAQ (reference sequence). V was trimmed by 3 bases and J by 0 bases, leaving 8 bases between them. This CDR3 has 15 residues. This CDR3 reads CASSFDIPNTGELFF. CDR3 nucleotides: TGTGCCAGCAGCTTCGACATCCCGAACACCGGGGAGCTGTTTTTT.

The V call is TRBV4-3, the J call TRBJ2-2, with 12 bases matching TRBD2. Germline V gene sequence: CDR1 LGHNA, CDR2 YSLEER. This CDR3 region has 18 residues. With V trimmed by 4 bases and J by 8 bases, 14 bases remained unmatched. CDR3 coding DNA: TGCGCCAGCAGCCCGCAGGGGTCTAGCGGGGGGGCCCTAGGGGAGCTGTTTTTT. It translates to CASSPQGSSGGALGELFF.

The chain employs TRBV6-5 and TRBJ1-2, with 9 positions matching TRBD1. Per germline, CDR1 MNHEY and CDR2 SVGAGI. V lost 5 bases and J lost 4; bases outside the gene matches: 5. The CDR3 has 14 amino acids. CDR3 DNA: TGTGCCAGCAGTCCCCGACAGGGGGGCTATGGCTACACCTTC. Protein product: CASSPRQGGYGYTF.

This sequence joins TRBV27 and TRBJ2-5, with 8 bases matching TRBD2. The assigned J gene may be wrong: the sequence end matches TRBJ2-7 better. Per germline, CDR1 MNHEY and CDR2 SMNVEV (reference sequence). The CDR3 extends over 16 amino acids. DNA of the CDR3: TGTGCCAGCAGTTTAGCAGCGGGAGAAACCACCTACGAGCAGTACTTC. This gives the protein CASSLAAGETTYEQYF.

The CDR3 loop reads CASSLLGLTEAFF. CDR3 DNA: TGTGCCAGCAGCTTACTGGGGTTAACTGAAGCTTTCTTT. The V call is TRBV7-2, the J call TRBJ1-1; no firm D call. The V end lost 2 bases, the J end lost 5 bases, and 9 bases lay between the germline ends. This CDR3 region has 13 residues. Germline assignment: CDR1 SGHTA and CDR2 FQGNSA.